Following are 18 T cell receptor beta chains from one sample sequenced in a study of regulatory T cells in long-lasting Graves disease. Time point given: newly diagnosed GD, antithyroid drugs for less than 3 months. Construction of the TCR library relied on RNA isolated from PBMCs. TCR beta libraries were built with iRepertoire HTBI primers and Arm-PCR of CDR3 regions. TCRdb called the multiplex PCR reads again in MiXCR, with one record for every CDR3 protein. The sample has 350,000 to 500,000 distinct CDR3 sequences, 13% to 15% seen once. The sample also formed part of further work on T cells in Graves' hyperthyroidism and ophthalmopathy.

The sample consisted of peripheral blood mononuclear cells (PBMCs), taken at new diagnosis, from a patient treated with antithyroid drugs. The receptors here all came from a woman in her fifties or sixties with Graves disease.

Ten or more counts support this clonotype. CDR3 sequence (DNA): TGCGCCAGCAGCTTGAATGCGGGAGACTACGAGCAGTACTTC. Protein product: CASSLNAGDYEQYF. The chain employs TRBV5-1 and TRBJ2-7, with TRBD2 identical over 7 bases. With V trimmed by 1 base and J by 3 bases, 4 bases remained unmatched. Germline-derived CDR1 and CDR2 are SGHRS and YFSETQ. This CDR3 spans 14 amino acids.

This clonotype was seen only a few times. A single base separates this from a much larger clone, so it may be a read error. V usage is TRBV12-3 or TRBV12-4 and J usage is TRBJ2-5; 10 bases match TRBD2. This CDR3 is built from 14 residues. CDR3 nucleotides: TGTGCCAACAGTCCTAGCGGGAGATCGGAGACCCAGTACTTC. Translated, it gives CANSPSGRSETQYF.

This clonotype turned up a few times. A read error may be the cause here, since a much bigger clone is one base away. This chain's CDR3 is CASSMDYEQFF. CDR3 bases: TGTGCCAGCAGTATGGACTACGAGCAGTTCTTC. V usage is TRBV2 and J usage is TRBJ2-1, with D possibly being TRBD2 (6 bases). CDR3 length: 11 amino acids. Germline lookup yields CDR1 SNHLY and CDR2 FYNNEI. V gave up 5 bases and J gave up 10 bases, with 9 bases separating them.

There are a few counts of this clonotype. The chain couples TRBV7-2 to TRBJ1-1; D not resolved. This CDR3 has 16 amino acids. Germline values: CDR1 SGHTA, CDR2 FQGNSA. The V end was cut by 5 bases, the J end by 7 bases, with 23 bases between. The CDR3 protein is CASSLIGSEDFVEAFF. DNA for the CDR3: TGTGCCAGCAGCCTAATCGGAAGTGAAGACTTCGTTGAAGCTTTCTTT.

This clonotype has a count of ten or more. The J gene is TRBJ2-1, the V gene TRBV2; no clear D. V dropped 7 bases and J dropped 8 bases, with 21 bases sitting between them. This CDR3 has 15 residues. Germline V gives CDR1 SNHLY, CDR2 FYNNEI. CDR3 bases: TGTGCCAGCAACCGGCCGGGTCCCCCCGGCGATGAGCAGTTCTTC. Translation: CASNRPGPPGDEQFF.

This clonotype was counted only a few times. The CDR3 loop is CASSPPGDQETQYF. CDR3 DNA: TGTGCCAGCTCACCCCCCGGGGACCAAGAGACCCAGTACTTC. The J gene is TRBJ2-5, the V gene TRBV18; D perhaps matches TRBD2 (5 bases). Per the germline V gene, CDR1 is KGHSH and CDR2 is LQKENI. V lost 3 bases, J lost 0 bases, and 8 bases lay in between. CDR3 size: 14 residues.

In this sample, this clonotype turned up many times. The chain is built from TRBV3-1 and TRBJ2-7, with D maybe TRBD2 (6 bases). Germline CDR1 and CDR2: LGHDT and YNNKEL (reference sequence). Trimming stripped 4 bases from V and 3 bases from J, with 13 bases between. The CDR3 has 14 residues. The CDR3 bases are TGTGCCAGCAGCCGACGCGGGAAGGTCTACGAGCAGTACTTC. This encodes CASSRRGKVYEQYF.

The gene calls are TRBV10-3 and TRBJ1-3, with D hard to call. Germline loops: CDR1 ENHRY, CDR2 SYGVKD. This CDR3 has 16 residues. Trimming removed 0 bases from V and 4 bases from J, with 13 bases in between. CDR3 loop: CAISESKLDRGNTIYF. In DNA, the CDR3 is TGTGCCATCAGTGAGTCTAAACTAGACCGGGGAAACACCATATATTTT.

The chain carries TRBV4-1 and TRBJ1-5; D remains ambiguous. CDR1 MGHRA and CDR2 YSYEKL come from the germline V gene. The germline V and J ends were trimmed by 3 bases and 4 bases, with 4 bases remaining between them. CDR3 length: 12 amino acids. The CDR3 nucleotides are TGCGCCAGCAGCCACGAAAATCAGCCCCAGCATTTT. It codes for CASSHENQPQHF.

The chain is built from TRBV9 and TRBJ2-7; 7 bases agree with TRBD2. In germline, CDR1 is SGDLS, CDR2 YYNGEE. This CDR3 comprises 15 residues. V shed 0 bases and J 2 bases; nucleotides not matched to a gene: 5. The chain's CDR3 is CASSVGGGAAYEQYF. Written as DNA, the CDR3 is TGTGCCAGCAGCGTAGGGGGGGGAGCGGCCTACGAGCAGTACTTC.

This clonotype was detected many times. J is TRBJ1-5 and V is TRBV24-1; D possibly corresponds to TRBD1 (5 bases). CDR3 length: 16 residues. Germline V CDR1 and CDR2: KGHDR, SFDVKD. V lost 3 bases, J lost 0 bases, and 11 bases lay in between. CDR3 coding DNA: TGTGCCACCAGTGATGGGGGGAGAAATAGCAATCAGCCCCAGCATTTT. Translation gives CATSDGGRNSNQPQHF.

This clonotype was seen at least ten times. The chain combines TRBV3-1 with TRBJ1-5; TRBD1 matches 9 bases. CDR3 length: 15 residues. The trim removed 4 bases at V and 4 bases at J, leaving 5 bases unmatched. CDR1 and CDR2 from the germline V gene are LGHDT and YNNKEL (reference sequence). CDR3 in DNA: TGTGCCAGCAGCCCCGGGACAGGGAGAAATCAGCCCCAGCATTTT. This sequence encodes CASSPGTGRNQPQHF. Using reference TRBV3-1 and TRBJ1-5 for the parts outside the CDR3, the full variable domain is DTAVSQTPKYLVTQMGNDKSIKCEQNLGHDTMYWYKQDSKKFLKIMFSYNNKELIINETVPNRFSPKSPDKAHLNLHINSLELGDSAVYFCASSPGTGRNQPQHFGDGTRLSIL.

The chain links TRBV27 to TRBJ1-6; 7 bases agree with TRBD1. The CDR3 loop spans 15 amino acids. The germline CDR1 and CDR2 sequences are MNHEY and SMNVEV (reference sequence). V was clipped by 5 bases and J by 5 bases; unmatched bases: 6. The CDR3 DNA sequence: TGTGCCAGCAGTCCCGGGACAGATGATAATTCACCCCTCCACTTT. Translating it yields CASSPGTDDNSPLHF.

This clonotype occurred many times. The chain joins TRBV5-1 to TRBJ2-1; TRBD2 is a possible D gene (5 bases). The CDR3 sequence is 14 residues long. The V and J ends lost 3 bases and 4 bases respectively, with 11 bases between them. Germline V lookup: CDR1 SGHRS, CDR2 YFSETQ. The DNA of the CDR3 is TGCGCCAGCAGCTCGGAAACTAGATACAATGAGCAGTTCTTC. It translates to CASSSETRYNEQFF.

This clonotype occurred many times. J is TRBJ2-7 and V is TRBV3-1; TRBD2 aligns across 12 bases. Trimming took 1 base from V and 4 from J; bases not matched to a gene: 8. CDR3 length: 17 amino acids. Germline V gene sequence: CDR1 LGHDT, CDR2 YNNKEL (reference sequence). The DNA of the CDR3 is TGTGCCAGCAGCCAAGGACTAGCGGGAGCGGGTGGGTACGAGCAGTACTTC. As protein: CASSQGLAGAGGYEQYF.

This rearrangement joins TRBV19 to TRBJ1-3; D is unclear. V lost 5 bases to trimming and J lost 0 bases, with 8 bases between them. The CDR3 runs to 14 residues. CDR1 and CDR2 (germline): LNHDA, SQIVND (reference sequence). The CDR3 DNA sequence: TGTGCCAGTAGTTGGAGGAGCTCTGGAAACACCATATATTTT. Protein product: CASSWRSSGNTIYF.

This clonotype was observed many times. The V call is TRBV28, the J call TRBJ2-7; 10 bases are shared with TRBD1. The V gene end was trimmed by 7 bases and the J gene end by 2 bases; junction bases not matched to a gene: 2. The CDR3 is 13 residues long. The germline V gene encodes CDR1 MDHEN and CDR2 SYDVKM. CDR3 sequence: CASTTGGTYEQYF. The DNA for the CDR3 is TGTGCCAGCACGACAGGGGGCACCTACGAGCAGTACTTC.

J is TRBJ2-3 and V is TRBV5-1; no definite D call. CDR1 is SGHRS, CDR2 YFSETQ, per germline. V was shortened by 0 bases and J by 6 bases, with 14 bases between the two germline ends. There are 15 residues in the CDR3. Written as DNA, the CDR3 is TGCGCCAGCAGCTTGGTTTTTACCGAAAATGATACGCAGTATTTT. Amino acid sequence: CASSLVFTENDTQYF. The full variable domain, in which reference TRBV5-1 and TRBJ2-3 provide the parts outside the CDR3, is KAGVTQTPRYLIKTRGQQVTLSCSPISGHRSVSWYQQTPGQGLQFLFEYFSETQRNKGNFPGRFSGRQFSNSRSEMNVSTLELGDSALYLCASSLVFTENDTQYFGPGTRLTVL.